This T cell receptor beta chain derives from a study of blood T cell repertoires in COVID-19. At the level of the study: Researchers got acute and convalescent COVID-19 samples from the United States, Italy and Spain.

Authors' data handling: Amplification of reference gene primers provided the estimated nucleated cell counts. Assay used: immunoSEQ multiplex PCR; TCRdb lists only in-frame clones, some missing. V, J and clone size derive from that table, while D and trimming were established from the DNA sequence. The repertoire consists of fewer than 45,000 clones, with around 86% occurring once and the leading ten covering about 9.4%. This CDR3 spans 13 amino acids. The germline CDR1 and CDR2 sequences are MNHEY and SVGAGI. The ends were cut back, 8 bases at V and 4 bases at J, with 15 bases in the middle. This clonotype originated in a man older than 75 with active COVID-19. V is TRBV6-5 and J is TRBJ2-7; maybe TRBD1 (5 bases). The sequencing input was peripheral blood. CDR3 sequence reads: CASSSAGLYEQYF. The CDR3 nucleotides are TGTGCCAGCTCTTCGGCAGGGCTTTACGAGCAGTACTTC.